This T cell receptor beta chain was found in a study of blood T cell repertoires in COVID-19. For the study at large: Donors in the United States, Italy and Spain gave samples during acute or convalescent COVID-19. PBMCs, B-cell-depleted T cells, or T cells provided the cDNA or gDNA that made up the material.

In the original workflow: By means of reference gene primer amplification, nucleated cell counts were estimated. Profiling relied on immunoSEQ multiplex PCR, and the TCRdb table lists in-frame clones only, not all of them. Clone size and the V and J calls come from that table; the DNA yielded D and trimming. The table includes around 260,000 clones, approximately 86% detected once. The CDR3 extends over 15 amino acids. Looked up from germline, CDR1 is MNHEY and CDR2 is SVGAGI. The V gene end was trimmed by 4 bases and the J gene end by 5 bases; junction bases not matched to a gene: 6. The chain links TRBV6-5 to TRBJ1-2; 11 nucleotides match TRBD1. The sequence came from a man younger than 45 with active or convalescent COVID-19. Sequenced material: peripheral blood. CDR3 loop: CASSSRGQGVYGYTF. DNA for the CDR3: TGTGCCAGCAGTTCAAGGGGACAGGGGGTTTATGGCTACACCTTC.